This T cell receptor (beta chain) was captured by sequencing in a study of T cells after yellow fever vaccination. As for the study in general: The fractions with low cell numbers were processed using SMART-Seq v4 Ultra Low Input. Study-wide results and limits: Shared CD4/CD8 clonotypes were a small share, likely from convergent recombination. FACS-sorted repertoires might harbor abundant contaminating clonotypes from the bulk population.

This clonotype was seen repeatedly, ten times or more. No antigen is known for it. TCR cDNA, made by 5'RACE template switching, carried an added universal primer site and UMIs. TCRdb redid the calling of the 5' RACE reads with MiXCR, one entry per CDR3 protein. The sample records hundreds of thousands of distinct CDR3 sequences, 20% to 25% being singletons. The CDR3 covers 13 residues. The V gene lost 6 bases and the J gene lost 0 bases, with 7 bases spanning the gap. Germline V lookup: CDR1 MRHNA, CDR2 SNTAGT. The chain has TRBV6-4 and TRBJ2-3; perhaps TRBD2 as D (5 bases). This receptor was obtained from a man aged 18 to 29 who received the YFV17D yellow fever vaccine. The starting material was PBMCs, obtained approximately 22 days after the first yellow fever vaccination. In DNA, the CDR3 is TGTGCCAGCAGCCGGACTAGCACAGATACGCAGTATTTT. The encoded protein is CASSRTSTDTQYF.